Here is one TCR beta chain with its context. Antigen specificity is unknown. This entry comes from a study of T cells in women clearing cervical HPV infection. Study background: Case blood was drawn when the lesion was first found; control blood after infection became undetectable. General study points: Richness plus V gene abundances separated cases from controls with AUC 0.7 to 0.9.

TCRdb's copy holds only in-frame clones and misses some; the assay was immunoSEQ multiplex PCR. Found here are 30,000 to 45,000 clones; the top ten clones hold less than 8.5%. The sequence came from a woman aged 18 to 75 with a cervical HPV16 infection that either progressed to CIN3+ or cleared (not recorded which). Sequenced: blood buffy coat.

The DNA read from the CDR3 is TGCAGTGCTAGTAGGCAGGGGCTGTCACATGGC. Translation gives CSASRQGLSHG. The complete CDR3 protein is CSASRQGLSHGYTF. The chain joins TRBV20-1 to TRBJ1-2; possibly TRBD1 for D (6 bases). Read sequence stops 3 residues before the CDR3 end, and the germline J gene provides the missing end. The CDR3 is 14 amino acids. Germline-derived CDR1 and CDR2 are DFQATT and SNEGSKA (reference sequence). Trimming pared 3 bases from V and 6 bases from J, leaving 17 bases between.